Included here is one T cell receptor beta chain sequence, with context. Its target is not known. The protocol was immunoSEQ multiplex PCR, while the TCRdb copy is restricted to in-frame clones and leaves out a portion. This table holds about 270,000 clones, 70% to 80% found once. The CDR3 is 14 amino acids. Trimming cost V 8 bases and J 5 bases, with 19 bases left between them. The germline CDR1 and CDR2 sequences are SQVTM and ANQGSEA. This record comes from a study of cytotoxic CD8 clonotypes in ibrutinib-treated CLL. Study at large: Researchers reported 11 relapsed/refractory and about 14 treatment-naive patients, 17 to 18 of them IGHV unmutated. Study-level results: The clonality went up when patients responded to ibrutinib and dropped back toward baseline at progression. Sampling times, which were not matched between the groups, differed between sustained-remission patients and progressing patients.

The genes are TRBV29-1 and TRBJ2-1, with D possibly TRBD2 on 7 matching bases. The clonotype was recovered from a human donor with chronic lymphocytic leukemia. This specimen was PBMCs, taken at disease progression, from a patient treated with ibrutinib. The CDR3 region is CSPYGGADHNEQFF. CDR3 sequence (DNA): TGCAGCCCCTATGGGGGGGCGGATCACAATGAGCAGTTCTTC.